This TCR beta chain originates from a study of shared clonotypes between healthy human individuals (dated by TCRdb to 2020 to 2021). Notes on the research overall: A few men and two women, aged 18 to 49 years, made up the cohort. Per donor, three plates each were used for CD4 naive and CD4 memory, two for CD8 naive, and one for CD8 memory. To estimate repertoire size and how much clonotypes are shared between individuals, the study performed deep sequencing of blood TCR repertoires from roughly five healthy adults. Different laboratories and diverse techniques were used to prepare libraries and sequence TCR repertoires, to increase sequencing depth and limit assay-specific biases. Per donor, leukapheresis produced somewhere between about 0.85 and 9.5 billion PBMCs. Broad study findings and their caveats: Even with the large sequencing depth, rarefaction of the sorted-subset datasets indicated that sequencing was incomplete. The small number of donors limited the genetic and exposure-history diversity represented. Sharing across four donors was observed for about 5% of naive CD4, less than 4% of naive CD8, 2% to 2.5% of memory CD4, and about 0.4% of memory CD8 clonotypes. Sampling was restricted to blood, and TCR repertoires in tissue are likely to differ from TCR repertoires in blood. Based on pairwise subsampling, the degree of clonotype sharing among donors was expected to be affected by sequencing depth. Higher generation probabilities were observed for clonotypes shared by all four sorted-subset donors than for non-shared clonotypes. Larger estimated clonotype richness was generally found for naive subsets than for memory subsets.

Regarding this clone: Its antigen specificity is not known. The input lacks base qualities; no much larger clone sits a single base away.

CD8 naive samples consisted of CD45RO-negative cells that were positively selected for CCR7, yielding a CD45RA+CCR7+ population without TemRA cells. Donors were healthy HIV-negative adults with no recently reported acute infections or vaccinations. Every donor was a Caucasian adult residing in Nashville, Tennessee, USA. Blood was collected by leukapheresis, and PBMCs were isolated by Ficoll-Histopaque density gradient centrifugation and then cryopreserved in liquid nitrogen vapor phase. Analytical flow cytometry was used to check the purity and quantity of each magnetically sorted T cell population. Each sorted fraction had its genomic DNA isolated and then quantified by UV absorbance on a Nanodrop 2000c. Using the deep immunoSEQ assay, multiplex PCR amplified TCR CDR3 regions from genomic DNA. For each cell subset, the extracted genomic DNA was distributed evenly across all wells of several immunoSEQ 96-well plates, and each plate served as one replicate. For sorted subsets, about 0.2 ug genomic DNA, equal to tens of thousands of T cell genomes, was loaded into each replicate PCR. Purified libraries were quantified with a Qubit 3.0 fluorometer, sized on a Bioanalyzer 2100, and re-quantified with the KAPA Library Quantification kit. A separate single-read 150-cycle Illumina NextSeq 550 flow cell was used to sequence each immunoSEQ 96-well plate. Regarding the original processing steps: Because the immunoSEQ output included only junctional sequences and no quality scores, the filtering could not be the same as the filtering used for full-length reads. Sequences were annotated with PyIR, a Python wrapper for IgBLAST v1.9, using IMGT germline references to assign V/J genes and CDR3. Reads with weak V/J assignments (E-value above 1e-6), missing CDR3, stop codons, out-of-frame junctions, or ambiguous translated residues were removed. V3J clonotypes were defined as sequences sharing the same inferred V gene, J gene, and CDR3 amino acid sequence. The percentage overlap between two repertoires was calculated by dividing the number of shared unique clonotypes by the size of the smaller repertoire. Repertoire richness was assessed with RTK rarefaction, the Chao1 estimator, and Recon v2.1 estimates of unobserved clonotypes. Generation probabilities were computed with OLGA for all TCRbeta clonotypes obtained by the gDNA method from several donors. The clones in this table, taken by TCRdb from immuneACCESS, are in-frame only. Not every clone is retained; where verified, under half of the shortfall comes from an unresolved V gene, and the cause of the rest is unknown. V, J and clone size reflect that table, while D and trimming were determined from the DNA. Present in this sample are about 580,000 clones, 98% of which were seen just once. 0.25% to 0.35% of the sample goes to the ten largest clones.

The sequence derives from a man aged 25-45 years in good health. Sequencing used naive CD8+ T cells sorted from blood. The label giving this sample's cell subset or site can be read as: CD45RA+CCR7+.

The DNA sequence reads TGTGCCACCAGCAGAGATCAGCACCCCTCGACACAAGCTTTCTTT. Translated, it reads CATSRDQHPSTQAFF. The V and J genes are TRBV15 and TRBJ1-1; no D gene is confidently identified. The cysteine opens and the phenylalanine closes a CDR3 of 15 amino acids. Only the CDR3 portion is preserved as DNA: 45 bases, with reading frame beginning at the first base. Between the V and J ends, shortened by 0 bases and 9 bases respectively, the junction contains 17 bases. The germline V gene (reference sequence) sets CDR1 to LNHNV and CDR2 to YYDKDF.